A single sample gave rise to the 28 T cell receptor beta chains below, sequenced in a study of cytomegalovirus exposure and HLA in healthy donors. The primer mix had 60 Vbeta and 13 Jbeta primers. The protocol was immunoSEQ multiplex PCR, while the TCRdb copy is restricted to in-frame clones and leaves out a portion. This table holds 190,000 or so clones, approximately 78% found once. The sequenced sample consisted of PBMCs. The origin of the receptors is a woman aged 45-65 years in good health and CMV-seropositive.

The gene calls are TRBV4-3 and TRBJ1-6, with TRBD1 matching over 7 bases. This CDR3 spans 15 amino acids. CDR1 and CDR2 from the germline V gene are LGHNA and YSLEER. The junction had 2 bases not matched to a gene; V was cut back by 1 base and J by 5 bases. The CDR3 protein is CASSQAGTDNSPLHF. CDR3 DNA: TGCGCCAGCAGCCAAGCCGGGACAGATAATTCACCCCTCCACTTT.

This clone was seen more than once but under ten times. This chain uses TRBV11-2 with TRBJ2-7, with D possibly matching TRBD1 (5 bases). The germline V and J ends were trimmed by 4 bases and 4 bases, with 8 bases remaining between them. Germline V gene lookup returns CDR1 SGHAT and CDR2 FQNNGV. The CDR3 length is 12 residues. The CDR3 DNA follows: TGTGCCAGCAGCTCCCGACAGTACGAGCAGTACTTC. The encoded protein is CASSSRQYEQYF.

V and J are TRBV5-1 and TRBJ2-3, with 8 positions matching TRBD2. CDR3 size: 14 residues. V gave up 7 bases and J gave up 4 bases; unmatched junction bases: 8. Per germline, CDR1 SGHRS and CDR2 YFSETQ. The CDR3: CASLRGGGPDTQYF. DNA of the CDR3: TGCGCCAGCCTCCGGGGGGGAGGCCCAGATACGCAGTATTTT.

A note on this clone: The germline gene is not matched at one end of the junction; a read error may be the cause. The J gene is TRBJ2-6, the V gene TRBV7-7, with D perhaps matching TRBD1 (5 bases). The length of the CDR3 is 16 residues. Germline V gives CDR1 SSHAT, CDR2 FNYEAQ (reference sequence). CDR3 amino acids: CASSPGQFPGANGLTF. CDR3 sequence (DNA): TGTGCTAGCAGCCCAGGACAATTCCCTGGGGCCAACGGCCTGACTTTC.

The rearrangement uses TRBV7-6 and TRBJ2-1; 12 positions match TRBD1. There are 16 residues in the CDR3. Germline V CDR1 and CDR2: SGHVS, FNYEAQ. Trimming removed 5 bases from V and 6 bases from J; junction bases left unmatched: 8. In DNA form, the CDR3 reads TGTGCCAGCAGCCCCGCGGGACAGGGGGCTGTCAATGAGCAGTTCTTC. It encodes CASSPAGQGAVNEQFF.

V usage is TRBV28 and J usage is TRBJ1-2; perhaps TRBD1 as D (5 bases). This CDR3 has 12 amino acids. V gave up 3 bases and J gave up 7 bases, with 9 bases separating them. Germline V gene sequence: CDR1 MDHEN, CDR2 SYDVKM. CDR3 nucleotide sequence: TGTGCCAGCAGTTTTTGGACAAGTGGCTACACCTTC. As protein: CASSFWTSGYTF.

This chain joins TRBV5-1 and TRBJ1-2; 7 nucleotides line up with TRBD1. CDR3 length: 13 residues. J gave up 4 bases and V 3 bases, and 3 bases lay outside the gene matches. CDR1 and CDR2 from the germline V gene are SGHRS and YFSETQ. The CDR3 sequence: CASSSGQIYGYTF. In DNA, the CDR3 is TGCGCCAGCAGCTCGGGACAGATCTATGGCTACACCTTC.

This chain joins TRBV6-5 and TRBJ1-1; unclear D gene. The CDR3 loop spans 13 amino acids. Germline-derived CDR1 and CDR2 are MNHEY and SVGAGI. Trimming took off 6 bases at V and 3 bases at J, with 11 bases between the two ends. This CDR3 is CASRIQTDTEAFF. The CDR3 region has the DNA TGTGCCAGCAGGATACAGACGGACACTGAAGCTTTCTTT.

The V call is TRBV28, the J call TRBJ2-3; 8 bases match TRBD2. The CDR3 covers 17 residues. Trimming took 8 bases from V and 2 from J; bases not matched to a gene: 15. In germline, CDR1 is MDHEN, CDR2 SYDVKM. CDR3 loop: CASLGLGGGPHTDTQYF. The CDR3 coding sequence is TGTGCCAGCCTAGGGCTCGGGGGGGGTCCTCACACAGATACGCAGTATTTT.

The chain has TRBV2 and TRBJ2-2; perhaps TRBD2 as D (5 bases). Trimming pared 5 bases from V and 5 bases from J, leaving 21 bases between. The length of the CDR3 is 17 residues. Germline V lookup: CDR1 SNHLY, CDR2 FYNNEI. The CDR3 DNA reads TGTGCCAGCAGTTCTCCCGGGGATAGCGCTAGGACCGGGGAGCTGTTTTTT. As protein: CASSSPGDSARTGELFF.

This chain links TRBV5-1 with TRBJ2-1; D gene ambiguous. CDR1 SGHRS and CDR2 YFSETQ come from the germline V gene. The CDR3 has 14 amino acids. V dropped 0 bases and J dropped 3 bases, with 7 bases sitting between them. CDR3 nucleotides: TGCGCCAGCAGCTTGGACCGACACTACAATGAGCAGTTCTTC. Its protein product is CASSLDRHYNEQFF.

The CDR3 loop reads CASSSLRTGGNTGGYTF. The CDR3 DNA reads TGCGCCAGCAGCTCTCTGCGGACAGGGGGCAACACGGGCGGCTACACCTTC. The gene calls are TRBV5-1 and TRBJ1-2; 11 bases are a match to TRBD1. CDR1 SGHRS and CDR2 YFSETQ come from the germline V gene. Losses at the gene ends were 3 bases for V and 8 bases for J; bases not matched to a gene: 15. The CDR3 extends over 17 amino acids.

CDR3 in DNA: TGTGCCAGCAGCCCCGAGATGACCTACGAGCAGTACTTC. As protein: CASSPEMTYEQYF. This chain uses TRBV5-5 with TRBJ2-7; D not certain. Germline CDR1 and CDR2: SGHKS and YYEKEE (reference sequence). The CDR3 loop spans 13 amino acids. Trimming shortened V by 4 bases and J by 2 bases, and 10 bases separated the two germline ends.

The chain carries TRBV7-3 and TRBJ2-1; 14 bases map to TRBD2. CDR3 length equals 15 residues. CDR1 is SGHTA and CDR2 is FQGTGA in the germline V gene. The ends lost 5 bases at V and 8 bases at J; junction bases unmatched: 5. DNA for the CDR3: TGTGCCAGCAGCCGACTAGCGGGAGGGCTTGATGAGCAGTTCTTC. Translation gives CASSRLAGGLDEQFF.

The rearrangement uses TRBV5-4 and TRBJ2-7, with D unclear. The CDR3 runs to 15 residues. In germline, CDR1 is SGHNT, CDR2 YYREEE (reference sequence). Trimming took 0 bases from V and 0 from J, leaving 10 bases between them. DNA for the CDR3: TGTGCCAGCAGCTTGGGTTCACTGAGCTCCTACGAGCAGTACTTC. Its protein product is CASSLGSLSSYEQYF. Using reference TRBV5-4 and TRBJ2-7 for the parts outside the CDR3, the full variable domain is ETGVTQSPTHLIKTRGQQVTLRCSSQSGHNTVSWYQQALGQGPQFIFQYYREEENGRGNFPPRFSGLQFPNYSSELNVNALELDDSALYLCASSLGSLSSYEQYFGPGTRLTVT.

For this clone: One end of the junction fails to match germline, which may point to a read error. J is TRBJ2-5 and V is TRBV10-3; tentatively, D is TRBD1 (5 bases). Germline V gene sequence: CDR1 ENHRY, CDR2 SYGVKD. This CDR3 contains 12 residues. The CDR3 is CATSDSQETQYF. CDR3 nucleotides: TGTGCCACCAGTGACAGCCAAGAGACCCAGTACTTC.

This chain uses TRBV4-2 with TRBJ2-2; 11 bases are shared with TRBD2. CDR1 is LGHNA and CDR2 is YNFKEQ in the germline V gene. This CDR3 is built from 18 residues. V shed 0 bases and J 1 base; nucleotides not matched to a gene: 4. The CDR3 region is CASSQEVLAGGNTGELFF. CDR3 DNA sequence: TGTGCCAGCAGCCAAGAGGTGCTAGCGGGAGGGAACACCGGGGAGCTGTTTTTT.

The gene calls are TRBV7-9 and TRBJ2-4; D might be TRBD1 (6 bases). Trimming left V 5 bases short and J 0 bases short, with 23 bases between. Looked up from germline, CDR1 is SEHNR and CDR2 is FQNEAQ (reference sequence). This CDR3 is 19 amino acids long. This chain's CDR3 is CASSGSTGLKKLAKNIQYF. The CDR3, as DNA: TGTGCCAGCAGCGGGTCCACAGGGCTTAAAAAACTAGCCAAAAACATTCAGTACTTC. Looking up the rest from reference TRBV7-9 and TRBJ2-4 gives the full variable domain: DTGVSQNPRHKITKRGQNVTFRCDPISEHNRLYWYRQTLGQGPEFLTYFQNEAQLEKSRLLSDRFSAERPKGSFSTLEIQRTEQGDSAMYLCASSGSTGLKKLAKNIQYFGAGTRLSVL.

V usage is TRBV10-3 and J usage is TRBJ2-5; 14 bases align to TRBD2. The CDR3 spans 16 residues. CDR1 ENHRY and CDR2 SYGVKD come from the germline V gene. Germline trimming cut 5 bases from V and 7 bases from J; bases unmatched to any gene: 9. In DNA form, the CDR3 reads TGTGCCATCAGTAACGGACTAGCGGGGGGTTTGGGGACCCAGTACTTC. Translating gives CAISNGLAGGLGTQYF.

The chain links TRBV19 to TRBJ1-1; 8 bases agree with TRBD1. Germline loops: CDR1 LNHDA, CDR2 SQIVND (reference sequence). V was pared by 1 base and J by 1 base, with 5 bases of the junction left unmatched. The CDR3 runs to 16 residues. Written as DNA, the CDR3 is TGTGCCAGTAGTATAGGGGCAGGGGGCGAGAACACTGAAGCTTTCTTT. It encodes CASSIGAGGENTEAFF.

The V and J genes are TRBV28 and TRBJ1-2; perhaps TRBD1 as D (6 bases). V was clipped by 7 bases and J by 8 bases, with 17 bases between them. The CDR3 is 13 amino acids. Germline CDR1 reads MDHEN; CDR2 reads SYDVKM. The CDR3 loop reads CASTLAGGRGYTF. The DNA for the CDR3 is TGTGCCAGCACTCTGGCGGGGGGCCGGGGCTACACCTTC.

This sequence joins TRBV10-3 and TRBJ1-1; the D is unclear. Between the trimmed V and J ends, which lost 8 bases and 5 bases, there was a span of 18 bases. This CDR3 is built from 14 residues. The V gene's germline CDR1 is ENHRY and CDR2 SYGVKD. CDR3 coding DNA: TGTGCCATCGCTAGTTCCGGTCCGGGAACTGAAGCTTTCTTT. Protein sequence: CAIASSGPGTEAFF.

The chain carries TRBV7-8 and TRBJ2-7, with 9 positions matching TRBD2. CDR3 length equals 14 residues. Germline V gene lookup returns CDR1 SGHVS and CDR2 FQNEAQ. V gave up 2 bases and J gave up 1 base; unmatched junction bases: 0. The CDR3 loop reads CASSLLAGSYEQYF. The CDR3 DNA reads TGTGCCAGCAGCTTACTAGCGGGATCCTACGAGCAGTACTTC.

The chain links TRBV6-5 to TRBJ2-7, with 9 bases identical to TRBD2. The germline V gene encodes CDR1 MNHEY and CDR2 SVGAGI. This CDR3 comprises 15 residues. V shed 2 bases, J shed 4 bases, and the junction held 6 bases outside the gene matches. In nucleotides, the CDR3 is TGTGCCAGCAGTTACGGGTCTAGCGGGAAATACGAGCAGTACTTC. Residues: CASSYGSSGKYEQYF.

The rearrangement links TRBV28 to TRBJ2-5, with 8 bases lining up with TRBD2. The last part of the DNA fits TRBJ2-7 better; the J call may be wrong. The CDR3 is 12 amino acids. Looked up from germline, CDR1 is MDHEN and CDR2 is SYDVKM. DNA of the CDR3: TGTGCCAGCAGCCCGGGGGGGCACGAGCAGTACTTC. Its translation: CASSPGGHEQYF.

The CDR3 sequence: CASSLGQGFNYGYTF. CDR3 bases: TGTGCCAGCAGCTTGGGACAGGGCTTTAACTATGGCTACACCTTC. The V gene is TRBV28, the J gene TRBJ1-2; 9 bases align to TRBD1. With V trimmed by 6 bases and J by 1 base, 6 bases remained unmatched. Per the germline V gene, CDR1 is MDHEN and CDR2 is SYDVKM. CDR3 length: 15 residues.

This clone appeared once. In nucleotides, the CDR3 is TGTGCCAGCAGCTTGATCGGCGGGAGGCTTCAAGAGACCCAGTACTTC. Translation gives CASSLIGGRLQETQYF. The gene calls are TRBV5-6 and TRBJ2-5, with 8 nucleotides matching TRBD2. CDR3 length: 16 amino acids. V lost 1 base and J lost 2; bases outside the gene matches: 7. In germline, CDR1 is SGHDT, CDR2 YYEEEE.

The table lists this clone with a count of one. As DNA, the CDR3 is TGTGCCAGTCAGGGAGGGGAGCGTACCACTGAAGCTTTCTTT. As protein: CASQGGERTTEAFF. The rearrangement uses TRBV6-4 and TRBJ1-1, with D perhaps matching TRBD1 (5 bases). Germline V gene lookup returns CDR1 MRHNA and CDR2 SNTAGT. CDR3 length equals 14 residues. V was clipped by 9 bases and J by 4 bases, with 18 bases between them.